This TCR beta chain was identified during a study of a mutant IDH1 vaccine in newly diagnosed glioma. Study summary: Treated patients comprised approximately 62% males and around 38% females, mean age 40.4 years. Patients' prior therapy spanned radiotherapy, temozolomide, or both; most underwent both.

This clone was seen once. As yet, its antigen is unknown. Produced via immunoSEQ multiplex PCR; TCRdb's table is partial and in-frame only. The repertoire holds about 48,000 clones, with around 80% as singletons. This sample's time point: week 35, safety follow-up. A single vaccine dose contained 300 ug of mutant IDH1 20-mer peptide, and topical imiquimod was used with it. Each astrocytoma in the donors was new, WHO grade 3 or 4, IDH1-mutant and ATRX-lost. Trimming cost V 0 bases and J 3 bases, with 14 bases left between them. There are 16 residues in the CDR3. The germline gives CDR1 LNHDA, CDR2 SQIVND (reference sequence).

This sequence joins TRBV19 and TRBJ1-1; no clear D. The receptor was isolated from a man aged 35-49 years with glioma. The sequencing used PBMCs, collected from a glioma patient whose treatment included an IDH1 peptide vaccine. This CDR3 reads CASSIDQIGLDTEAFF. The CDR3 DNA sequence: TGTGCCAGTAGTATAGATCAAATCGGTCTTGACACTGAAGCTTTCTTT.